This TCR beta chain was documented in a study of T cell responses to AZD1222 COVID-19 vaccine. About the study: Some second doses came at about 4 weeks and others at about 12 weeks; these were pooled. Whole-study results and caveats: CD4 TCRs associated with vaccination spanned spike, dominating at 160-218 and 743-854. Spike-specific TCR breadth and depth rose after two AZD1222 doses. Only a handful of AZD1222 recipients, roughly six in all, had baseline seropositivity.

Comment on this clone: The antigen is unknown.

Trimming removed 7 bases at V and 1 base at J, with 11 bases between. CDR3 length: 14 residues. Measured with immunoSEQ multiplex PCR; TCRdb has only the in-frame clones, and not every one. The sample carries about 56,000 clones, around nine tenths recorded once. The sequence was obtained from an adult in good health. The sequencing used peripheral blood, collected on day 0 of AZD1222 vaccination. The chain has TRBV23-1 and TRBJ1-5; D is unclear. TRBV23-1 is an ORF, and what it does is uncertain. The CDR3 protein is CASKYRGSNQPQHF. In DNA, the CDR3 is TGCGCCAGCAAATACCGAGGGAGCAATCAGCCCCAGCATTTT.